Below are 11 T cell receptor beta chains sequenced from a single sample in a study of radiotherapy plus CTLA-4 blockade in lung cancer. Generated by immunoSEQ multiplex PCR, the TCRdb table keeps only in-frame clones and is missing some. Among 100,000 or so clones, roughly 80% were seen once, and the ten largest hold roughly a quarter. The sequencing here drew on peripheral blood, taken from a patient treated with radiotherapy plus ipilimumab. The receptors were gathered from a human donor with non-small cell lung cancer that progressed on radiotherapy plus ipilimumab.

The V call is TRBV6-1, the J call TRBJ2-6; a weak D match, TRBD2 (5 bases). Germline CDR1 MNHNS, CDR2 SASEGT. The CDR3 spans 13 residues. V lost 7 bases and J 9 bases, leaving 13 bases between the germline ends. For the CDR3, the DNA is TGTGCCAGCACCCCGGAGGCGGGCAACGTCCTGACTTTC. Amino acids: CASTPEAGNVLTF.

The chain's CDR3 is CASSQDWGAREAFF. The DNA of the CDR3 is TGCGCCAGCAGCCAAGATTGGGGGGCTAGGGAAGCTTTCTTT. This rearrangement joins TRBV4-1 to TRBJ1-1; possible D gene TRBD1, 6 bases. CDR1 and CDR2 (germline): MGHRA, YSYEKL. The CDR3 sequence is 14 residues long. V lost 0 bases to trimming and J lost 8 bases, with 13 bases between them.

V and J are TRBV6-6 and TRBJ1-2; maybe TRBD1 (5 bases). Trimming took off 6 bases at V and 5 bases at J, with 19 bases between the two ends. Germline CDR1 reads MNHNY; CDR2 reads SVGAGI (reference sequence). There are 15 residues in the CDR3. This CDR3 reads CASSHRGSRIYGYTF. The CDR3 nucleotides are TGTGCCAGCAGCCATAGGGGCAGCAGGATATATGGCTACACCTTC.

CDR3 sequence reads: CASSARDPAGVTQYF. DNA for the CDR3: TGTGCCAGCAGTGCCCGGGACCCCGCTGGCGTTACGCAGTATTTT. The V gene is TRBV6-1, the J gene TRBJ2-3; D possibly matches TRBD1 or TRBD2 (5 bases each). CDR1 MNHNS and CDR2 SASEGT come from the germline V gene. The CDR3 extends over 15 amino acids. The V end was cut by 4 bases, the J end by 8 bases, with 19 bases between.

CDR3: CASSGLSLEQFF. The DNA of the CDR3 is TGTGCCAGCAGCGGACTGTCTCTGGAGCAGTTCTTC. V and J are TRBV9 and TRBJ2-1; D is unclear. Trimming took off 3 bases at V and 10 bases at J, with 11 bases between the two ends. CDR3 size: 12 residues. Germline V gives CDR1 SGDLS, CDR2 YYNGEE.

The chain carries TRBV19 and TRBJ2-1, with no clear D. Germline loops: CDR1 LNHDA, CDR2 SQIVND (reference sequence). V was pared by 3 bases and J by 3 bases, with 9 bases between. There are 14 residues in the CDR3. CDR3 amino acids: CASSIGRDYNEQFF. The CDR3 nucleotides read TGTGCCAGTAGTATCGGTAGAGACTACAATGAGCAGTTCTTC.

Here the CDR3 reads CSASIGQPQHF. Written as DNA, the CDR3 is TGCAGTGCTAGTATAGGGCAGCCCCAGCATTTT. This chain uses TRBV20-1 with TRBJ1-5, with no clear D. CDR1 is DFQATT and CDR2 is SNEGSKA in the germline V gene (reference sequence). CDR3 length: 11 residues. V gave up 3 bases and J gave up 7 bases, with 7 bases separating them.

This chain links TRBV18 with TRBJ2-1; D is possibly TRBD2 (5 bases). The CDR3 is 15 residues long. The ends were cut back, 6 bases at V and 0 bases at J, with 12 bases in the middle. Germline CDR1 is KGHSH and CDR2 is LQKENI. CDR3 bases: TGTGCCAGCTCGCCGGGTCGGGGCTCCTACAATGAGCAGTTCTTC. It codes for CASSPGRGSYNEQFF.

The V and J genes are TRBV18 and TRBJ2-6; D may match TRBD1 or TRBD2 (5 bases each). The V gene's germline CDR1 is KGHSH and CDR2 LQKENI. The CDR3 contains 18 residues. V lost 1 base and J lost 2, with 15 bases in between. DNA of the CDR3: TGTGCCAGCTCACCACTTGCCTGGAGGACACCTGGGGCCAACGTCCTGACTTTC. Amino acids: CASSPLAWRTPGANVLTF.

The count of this clone is one. The chain has TRBV6-1 and TRBJ1-2; TRBD1 matches 11 bases. This CDR3 has 13 residues. The V gene's germline CDR1 is MNHNS and CDR2 SASEGT. V shed 6 bases, J shed 10 bases, and the junction held 7 bases outside the gene matches. The CDR3 sequence is CASSADRGRFYTF. CDR3 DNA: TGTGCCAGCAGCGCGGACAGGGGGCGCTTCTACACCTTC.

The V call is TRBV2, the J call TRBJ1-3; D might be TRBD1 (6 bases). This CDR3 is built from 16 residues. The germline V gene has CDR1 SNHLY and CDR2 FYNNEI. Between the trimmed V and J ends, which lost 6 bases and 4 bases, there was a span of 19 bases. For the CDR3, the DNA is TGTGCCAGCAGGACCTCCGGGACAAGTCCCGGAAACACCATATATTTT. This encodes CASRTSGTSPGNTIYF.